These 18 T cell receptor beta chains share one sample of origin, sequenced in a study of T cells in Graves' hyperthyroidism and ophthalmopathy (dated by TCRdb to the late 2010s). Library creation used multiplex PCR. The sequencer was an Illumina HiSeq 2000. TCR beta CDR3 regions were amplified from RNA transcripts. The first round of RT-PCR for the TCR CDR3 was performed with the HTBI primer set and the Qiagen OneStep RT-PCR kit. TCRdb trimmed the raw reads at Q25, called clones with MiXCR and kept productive beta chains. Records with the same CDR3 protein are collapsed into one entry carrying the most frequent genes and DNA. This sample comprises about 710,000 distinct CDR3 sequences, about 15% of them detected only once. The ten largest clones represent approximately 8.4% of the sample. The sample taken for sequencing was blood. Receptor source: a man aged 18 to 30 with Graves' hyperthyroidism.

This sequence joins TRBV7-8 and TRBJ2-1; TRBD2 might be the D (5 bases). The V and J ends lost 4 bases and 3 bases respectively, with 13 bases between them. In germline, CDR1 is SGHVS, CDR2 FQNEAQ. The CDR3 has 15 residues. The CDR3 region has the DNA TGTGCCAGCAGCTCCGAAAGAGGGAACTACAATGAGCAGTTCTTC. It codes for CASSSERGNYNEQFF.

This clonotype was detected many times. The chain links TRBV2 to TRBJ1-1; D not resolved. The CDR3 spans 13 residues. V lost 7 bases to trimming and J lost 1 base, with 10 bases between them. CDR1 and CDR2 (germline): SNHLY, FYNNEI. This CDR3 reads CASMQATNTEAFF. In nucleotides, the CDR3 is TGTGCCAGCATGCAGGCGACGAACACTGAAGCTTTCTTT.

V gene TRBV6-2 or TRBV6-3 combines with J gene TRBJ1-4; no firm D call. The germline V and J ends were trimmed by 4 bases and 0 bases, with 3 bases remaining between them. Germline V gene sequence: CDR1 MNHEY, CDR2 SVGEGT. The CDR3 runs 13 residues. This chain's CDR3 is CASSWATNEKLFF. As DNA, the CDR3 is TGTGCCAGCAGTTGGGCAACTAATGAAAAACTGTTTTTT.

This clonotype occurred a few times. This CDR3 reads CATSDLNNYGYTF. DNA of the CDR3: TGTGCCACCAGTGATTTAAATAACTATGGCTACACCTTC. The chain recombines TRBV24-1 with TRBJ1-2; no reliable D call. Germline CDR1 is KGHDR and CDR2 is SFDVKD. The CDR3 covers 13 residues. Trimming cost V 1 base and J 1 base, with 3 bases left between them.

This clonotype was seen a handful of times. The chain uses TRBV4-1 and TRBJ1-6; D is undetermined. Looked up from germline, CDR1 is MGHRA and CDR2 is YSYEKL. V was pared by 0 bases and J by 11 bases, with 8 bases between. The CDR3 consists of 13 residues. This CDR3 is CASSQESVTPLHF. In nucleotides, the CDR3 is TGCGCCAGCAGCCAAGAGTCCGTTACACCCCTCCACTTT.

This clonotype was observed at least ten times. The CDR3 nucleotides are TGTGCCAGCAGTTTTGCGGACAGTCGTTACGAGCAGTACTTC. The encoded protein is CASSFADSRYEQYF. V and J are TRBV27 and TRBJ2-7; weak D call: TRBD1 (6 bases). V lost 3 bases and J lost 4, with 13 bases in between. Germline V CDR1 and CDR2: MNHEY, SMNVEV (reference sequence). The CDR3 covers 14 residues.

This chain connects TRBV30 to TRBJ2-3; weak D call: TRBD2 (7 bases). CDR1 is GTSNPN, CDR2 SVGIG, per germline (reference sequence). Trimming left V 3 bases short and J 4 bases short, with 20 bases between. The CDR3 spans 16 residues. CDR3 DNA: TGTGCCTGGAGAAAAAGGGGGGGGAGAGGCGCAGATACGCAGTATTTT. Translated, it gives CAWRKRGGRGADTQYF. The full variable domain, its missing parts supplied by reference TRBV30 and TRBJ2-3, is SQTIHQWPATLVQPVGSPLSLECTVEGTSNPNLYWYRQAAGRGLQLLFYSVGIGQISSEVPQNLSASRPQDRQFILSSKKLLLSDSGFYLCAWRKRGGRGADTQYFGPGTRLTVL.

The table lists this clonotype with many counts. The rearrangement joins TRBV12-3 or TRBV12-4 to TRBJ1-5; 10 bases line up with TRBD1. CDR3 length equals 15 residues. With 1 base clipped from V and 4 bases from J, the junction kept 1 base outside the gene matches. The CDR3 sequence: CASSLEDRGNQPQHF. CDR3 in DNA: TGTGCCAGCAGTTTAGAGGACAGGGGGAATCAGCCCCAGCATTTT.

The chain joins TRBV6-2 or TRBV6-3 to TRBJ2-2; tentatively, D is TRBD1 (5 bases). The CDR3 is 13 amino acids. V dropped 6 bases and J dropped 8 bases, with 13 bases sitting between them. Per the germline V gene, CDR1 is MNHEY and CDR2 is SVGEGT. Here the CDR3 reads CASRYRFMGELFF. The CDR3 coding sequence is TGTGCCAGCAGATACAGGTTTATGGGGGAGCTGTTTTTT.

The gene calls are TRBV5-8 and TRBJ1-2, with 10 bases lining up with TRBD1. After removal of 4 bases from V and 5 bases from J, the junction contained 5 bases not matched to a gene. Germline V gene sequence: CDR1 SGHTS, CDR2 YDEGEE. The CDR3 totals 14 residues. Written as DNA, the CDR3 is TGTGCCAGCAGCCCCCGGGACAGGGGATATGGCTACACCTTC. This encodes CASSPRDRGYGYTF.

The sample holds a few counts of this clonotype. J is TRBJ2-1 and V is TRBV19; D is ambiguous. Trimming removed 5 bases at V and 0 bases at J, with 14 bases between. This CDR3 region has 16 residues. CDR1 and CDR2 from the germline V gene are LNHDA and SQIVND (reference sequence). The CDR3 bases are TGTGCCAGTAGTGCTAAGACCGAGTTCTCCTACAATGAGCAGTTCTTC. Its translation is CASSAKTEFSYNEQFF.

This clonotype was seen many times. J is TRBJ2-1 and V is TRBV6-1; D uncertain. V lost 5 bases and J lost 3, with 17 bases in between. From germline, CDR1 is MNHNS and CDR2 SASEGT. CDR3 size: 16 residues. For the CDR3, the DNA is TGTGCCAGCAGTTACCCGGGCCTAATAATCTACAATGAGCAGTTCTTC. This codes for CASSYPGLIIYNEQFF.

This clonotype was found many times. The CDR3: CASSYSRGGEAFF. In DNA form, the CDR3 reads TGTGCCAGCAGTTACTCGAGGGGGGGTGAAGCTTTCTTT. V usage is TRBV6-6 and J usage is TRBJ1-1; D might be TRBD1 (6 bases). The V gene's germline CDR1 is MNHNY and CDR2 SVGAGI (reference sequence). The ends were cut back, 0 bases at V and 7 bases at J, with 9 bases in the middle. The length of the CDR3 is 13 residues.

The chain combines TRBV4-2 with TRBJ1-5; 9 bases line up with TRBD1. V was pared by 4 bases and J by 6 bases, with 13 bases of the junction left unmatched. Looked up from germline, CDR1 is LGHNA and CDR2 is YNFKEQ. CDR3 length equals 17 residues. CDR3 protein: CASSRYSRDRAGQPQHF. DNA of the CDR3: TGTGCCAGCAGCCGATACTCCCGGGACAGGGCGGGTCAGCCCCAGCATTTT.

This clonotype was counted only a few times. V gene TRBV18 combines with J gene TRBJ1-3; tentative D call: TRBD1 (5 bases). The CDR3 runs 17 residues. The germline gives CDR1 KGHSH, CDR2 LQKENI. Trimming shortened V by 4 bases and J by 6 bases, and 22 bases separated the two germline ends. The CDR3 DNA sequence: TGTGCCAGCTCACAAACACGGGACTCCAGCGGAGAAAACACCATATATTTT. Translating gives CASSQTRDSSGENTIYF.

In its sample, this clonotype was seen a few times. A much larger clone is a single base away; this may be a read error. The CDR3 does not close with the conserved phenylalanine or tryptophan, likely indicating a read error. The gene calls are TRBV30 and TRBJ2-1; the match to TRBD2 covers 13 bases. Germline CDR1 reads GTSNPN; CDR2 reads SVGIG (reference sequence). The V and J ends lost 5 bases and 2 bases, in that order; junction bases with no gene match: 0. This CDR3 spans 14 amino acids. The CDR3 bases are TGTGCCTGGGGGACTAGCGGGGCCTACAATGAGCAGTTCCTC. Translation gives CAWGTSGAYNEQFL.

This clonotype was counted only a few times. V usage is TRBV30 and J usage is TRBJ2-2; perhaps TRBD1 as D (5 bases). The V end lost 3 bases, the J end lost 2 bases, and 10 bases lay between the germline ends. The V gene's germline CDR1 is GTSNPN and CDR2 SVGIG (reference sequence). The CDR3 is 14 residues long. DNA of the CDR3: TGTGCCTGGAGGGCAGGACACAACACCGGGGAGCTGTTTTTT. It translates to CAWRAGHNTGELFF.

The V call is TRBV6-1, the J call TRBJ1-5; the match to TRBD1 covers 10 bases. There are 16 residues in the CDR3. V lost 5 bases and J lost 7; bases outside the gene matches: 11. Germline V gene data show CDR1 as MNHNS and CDR2 as SASEGT. CDR3: CASSRRDRGFRQPQHF. As DNA, the CDR3 is TGTGCCAGCAGTCGACGGGACAGGGGCTTCCGACAGCCCCAGCATTTT.